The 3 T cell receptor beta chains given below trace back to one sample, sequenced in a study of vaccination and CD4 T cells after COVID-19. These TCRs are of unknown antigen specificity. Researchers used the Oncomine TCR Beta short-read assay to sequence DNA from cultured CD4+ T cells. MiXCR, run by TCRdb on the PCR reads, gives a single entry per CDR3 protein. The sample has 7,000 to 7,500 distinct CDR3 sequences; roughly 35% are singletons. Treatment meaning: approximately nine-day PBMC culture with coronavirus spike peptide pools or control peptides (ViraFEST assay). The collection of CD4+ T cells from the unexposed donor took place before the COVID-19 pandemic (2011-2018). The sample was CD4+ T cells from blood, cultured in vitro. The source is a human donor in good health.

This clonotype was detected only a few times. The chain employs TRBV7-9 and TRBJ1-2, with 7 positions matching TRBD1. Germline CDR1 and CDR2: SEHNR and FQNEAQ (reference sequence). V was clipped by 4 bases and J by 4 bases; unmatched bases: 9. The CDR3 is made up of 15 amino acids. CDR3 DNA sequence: TGTGCCAGCAGCTCAGCGGTGGCAGGGGGCTATGGCTACACCTTC. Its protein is CASSSAVAGGYGYTF.

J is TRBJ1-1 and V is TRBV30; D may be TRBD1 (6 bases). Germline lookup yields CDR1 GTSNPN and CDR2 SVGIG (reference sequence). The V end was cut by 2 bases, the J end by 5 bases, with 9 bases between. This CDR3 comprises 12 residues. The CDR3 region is CAWSTGKTEAFF. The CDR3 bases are TGTGCCTGGAGTACAGGGAAAACTGAAGCTTTCTTT.

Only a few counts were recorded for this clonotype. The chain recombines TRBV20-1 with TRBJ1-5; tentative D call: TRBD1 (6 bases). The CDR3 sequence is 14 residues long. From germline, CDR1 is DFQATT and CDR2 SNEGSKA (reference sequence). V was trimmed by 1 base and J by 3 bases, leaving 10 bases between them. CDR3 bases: TGCAGTGCTAGAGTTCCAGGGGACAATCAGCCCCAGCATTTT. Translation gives CSARVPGDNQPQHF.